This T cell receptor beta chain was found in a study of blood T cell repertoires in COVID-19. Study background: The origin of the acute and convalescent COVID-19 samples was the United States, Italy and Spain. T cells, B-cell-depleted T cells, or PBMCs provided the cDNA or gDNA that served as material.

Original data processing: Counts of nucleated cells, estimated from reference gene primer amplification, were obtained. Using immunoSEQ multiplex PCR, the repertoire was profiled, and TCRdb retains in-frame clones only, with some absent. Clone size and the V and J calls come from that table; the DNA yielded D and trimming. The sample carries roughly 160,000 clones, over 70% recorded once. The CDR3 has 15 residues. With 1 base clipped from V and 8 bases from J, the junction kept 6 bases outside the gene matches. The germline V gene has CDR1 SGHTA and CDR2 FQGNSA. The chain links TRBV7-2 to TRBJ2-3, with 10 bases matching TRBD2. The specimen sequenced was peripheral blood. The source of this sequence is a woman aged 55-69 years with acute or convalescent COVID-19. CDR3 coding DNA: TGTGCCAGCAGCTTAGTCAGCGGGGGGGCCGGTACGCAGTATTTT. It translates to CASSLVSGGAGTQYF. Filled out from reference TRBV7-2 and TRBJ2-3, the complete variable domain reads GAGVSQSPSNKVTEKGKDVELRCDPISGHTALYWYRQSLGQGLEFLIYFQGNSAPDKSGLPSDRFSAERTGGSVSTLTIQRTQQEDSAVYLCASSLVSGGAGTQYFGPGTRLTVL.